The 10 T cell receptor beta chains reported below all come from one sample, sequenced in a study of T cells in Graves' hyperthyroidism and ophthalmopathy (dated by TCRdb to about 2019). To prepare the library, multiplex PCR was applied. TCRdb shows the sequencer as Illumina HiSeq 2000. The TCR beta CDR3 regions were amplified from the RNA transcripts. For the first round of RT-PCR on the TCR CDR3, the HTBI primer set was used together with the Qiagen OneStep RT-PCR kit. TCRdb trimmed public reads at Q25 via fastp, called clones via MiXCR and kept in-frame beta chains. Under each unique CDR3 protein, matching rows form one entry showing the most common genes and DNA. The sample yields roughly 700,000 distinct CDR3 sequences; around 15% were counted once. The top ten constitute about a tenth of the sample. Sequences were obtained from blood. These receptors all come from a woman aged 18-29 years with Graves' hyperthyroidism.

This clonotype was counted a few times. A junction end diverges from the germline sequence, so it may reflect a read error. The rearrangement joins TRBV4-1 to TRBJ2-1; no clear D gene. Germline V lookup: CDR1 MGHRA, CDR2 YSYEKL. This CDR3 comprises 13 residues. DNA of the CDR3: TGCGCCAGCAGCCAACCTTTGAGCGATGAGCAGTCCTTC. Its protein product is CASSQPLSDEQSF.

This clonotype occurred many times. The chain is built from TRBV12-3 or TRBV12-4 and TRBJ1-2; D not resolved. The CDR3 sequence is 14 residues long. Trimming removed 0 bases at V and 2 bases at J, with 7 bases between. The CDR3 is CASSLALPNYGYTF. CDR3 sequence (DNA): TGTGCCAGCAGTTTAGCCCTTCCGAACTATGGCTACACCTTC.

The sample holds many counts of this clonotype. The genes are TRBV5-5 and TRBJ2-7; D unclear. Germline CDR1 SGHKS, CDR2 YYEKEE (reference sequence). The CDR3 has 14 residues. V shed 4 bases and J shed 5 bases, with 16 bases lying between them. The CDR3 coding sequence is TGTGCCAGCAGCGCGCCGGCAAAATCAGACGAGCAGTACTTC. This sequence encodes CASSAPAKSDEQYF.

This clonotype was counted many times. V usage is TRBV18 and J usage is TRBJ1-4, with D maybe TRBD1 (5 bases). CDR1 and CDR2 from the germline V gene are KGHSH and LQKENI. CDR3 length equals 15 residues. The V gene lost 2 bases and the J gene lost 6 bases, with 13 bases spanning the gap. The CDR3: CASSPSPREDEKLFF. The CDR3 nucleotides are TGTGCCAGCTCACCATCCCCCAGGGAGGATGAAAAACTGTTTTTT.

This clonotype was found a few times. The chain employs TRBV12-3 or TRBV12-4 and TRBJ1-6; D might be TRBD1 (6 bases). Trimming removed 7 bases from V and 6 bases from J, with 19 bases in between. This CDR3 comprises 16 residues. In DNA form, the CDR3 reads TGTGCCAGCACCTTAAACGCGGACAGCCTTAATTCACCCCTCCACTTT. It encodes CASTLNADSLNSPLHF.

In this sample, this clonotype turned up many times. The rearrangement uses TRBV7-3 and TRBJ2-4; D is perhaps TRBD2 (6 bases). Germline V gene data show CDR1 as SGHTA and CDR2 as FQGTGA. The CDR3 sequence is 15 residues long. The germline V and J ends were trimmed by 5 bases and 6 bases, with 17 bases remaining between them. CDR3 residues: CASSPGGTRPNIQYF. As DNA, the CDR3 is TGTGCCAGCAGCCCCGGAGGGACTCGGCCAAACATTCAGTACTTC.

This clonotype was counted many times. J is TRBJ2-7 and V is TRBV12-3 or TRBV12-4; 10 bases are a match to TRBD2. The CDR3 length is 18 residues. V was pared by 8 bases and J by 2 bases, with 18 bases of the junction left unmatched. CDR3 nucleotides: TGTGCCAGCGGCTCCAGGACTAGCGGAAACGGGAACACCTACGAGCAGTACTTC. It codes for CASGSRTSGNGNTYEQYF.

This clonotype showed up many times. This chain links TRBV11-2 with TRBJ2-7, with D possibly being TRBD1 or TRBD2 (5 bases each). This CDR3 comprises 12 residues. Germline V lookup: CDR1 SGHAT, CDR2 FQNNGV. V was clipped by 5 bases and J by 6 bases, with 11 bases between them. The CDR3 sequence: CASSGTGVEQYF. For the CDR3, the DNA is TGTGCCAGCAGCGGGACCGGTGTCGAGCAGTACTTC. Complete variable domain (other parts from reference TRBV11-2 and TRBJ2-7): EAGVAQSPRYKIIEKRQSVAFWCNPISGHATLYWYQQILGQGPKLLIQFQNNGVVDDSQLPKDRFSAERLKGVDSTLKIQPAKLEDSAVYLCASSGTGVEQYFGPGTRLTVT.

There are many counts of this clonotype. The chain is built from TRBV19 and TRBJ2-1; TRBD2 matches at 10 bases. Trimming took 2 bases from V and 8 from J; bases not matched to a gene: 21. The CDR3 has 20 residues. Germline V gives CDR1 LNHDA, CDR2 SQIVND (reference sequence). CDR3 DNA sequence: TGTGCCAGTAGTATACTAATGAGCAGGGCACTCGGGCTAGCGGGAGATGAGCAGTTCTTC. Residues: CASSILMSRALGLAGDEQFF.

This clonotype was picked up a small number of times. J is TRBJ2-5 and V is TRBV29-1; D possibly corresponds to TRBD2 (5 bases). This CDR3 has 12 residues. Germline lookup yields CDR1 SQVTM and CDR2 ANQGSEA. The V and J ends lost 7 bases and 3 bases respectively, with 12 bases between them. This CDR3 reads CSGRTGEETQYF. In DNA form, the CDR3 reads TGCAGCGGAAGGACTGGCGAAGAGACCCAGTACTTC.